The clone carrying this T cell receptor beta chain has ten or more counts. Its antigen remains unknown. This sample stems from a study of T cells in Graves' hyperthyroidism and ophthalmopathy. Study conclusions and caveats: In validation, the model predicted ophthalmopathy. These predictions came a median roughly 6 months before onset. The authors' 13 V-J model separated ophthalmopathy from stable hyperthyroidism.

Ophthalmopathy patients had moderate-to-severe active disease, CAS ≥3, NOSPECS ≥4, and disease duration under 3 months. Fresh peripheral blood, around 11 ml of it, supplied the PBMCs. The source material, RNA transcripts, was used to amplify TCR beta CDR3 regions. Initially, a first-round RT-PCR of the TCR CDR3 employed the HTBI primer set. One entry per CDR3 protein results from TCRdb running MiXCR on the multiplex PCR reads. Of some 580,000 distinct CDR3 sequences in the sample, roughly 15% are singletons; the top ten hold roughly 3%. The CDR3 sequence is 18 residues long. Germline assignment: CDR1 MNHEY and CDR2 SVGEGT. The ends lost 7 bases at V and 1 base at J; junction bases unmatched: 12.

The chain joins TRBV6-2 or TRBV6-3 to TRBJ2-1, with TRBD2 identical over 11 bases. This TCR was sampled from a woman aged 40 to 50 with Graves' ophthalmopathy. The sequenced material came from blood. CDR3: CASIPNLLAGGSYNEQFF. The CDR3 DNA follows: TGTGCCAGCATCCCAAACCTCTTAGCGGGAGGGTCCTACAATGAGCAGTTCTTC.